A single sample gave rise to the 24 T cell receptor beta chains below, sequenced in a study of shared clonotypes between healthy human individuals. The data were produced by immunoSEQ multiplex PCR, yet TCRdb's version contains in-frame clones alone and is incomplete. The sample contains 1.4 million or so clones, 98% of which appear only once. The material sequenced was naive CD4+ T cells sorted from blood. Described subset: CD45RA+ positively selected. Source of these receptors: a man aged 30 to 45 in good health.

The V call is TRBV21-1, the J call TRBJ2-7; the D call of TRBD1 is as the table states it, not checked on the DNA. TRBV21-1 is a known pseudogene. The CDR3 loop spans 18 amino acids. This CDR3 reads CASSKSTSRDRGHYEQYF. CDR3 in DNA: TGTGCCAGCAGCAAATCAACAAGCCGGGACAGGGGGCACTACGAGCAGTACTTC.

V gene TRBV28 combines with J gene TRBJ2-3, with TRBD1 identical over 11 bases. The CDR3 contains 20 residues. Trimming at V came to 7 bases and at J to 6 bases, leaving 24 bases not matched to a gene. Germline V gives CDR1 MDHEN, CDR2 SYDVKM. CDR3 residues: CASIPSGTGGPSVPKDTQYF. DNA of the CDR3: TGTGCCAGCATTCCCTCCGGGACAGGGGGTCCCAGTGTCCCGAAGGATACGCAGTATTTT.

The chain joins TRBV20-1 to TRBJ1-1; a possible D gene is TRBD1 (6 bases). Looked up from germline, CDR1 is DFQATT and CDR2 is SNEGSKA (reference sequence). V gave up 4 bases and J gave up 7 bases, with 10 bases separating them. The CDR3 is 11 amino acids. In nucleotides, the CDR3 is TGCAGTGCTAAGGACAGTAATGAAGCTTTCTTT. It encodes CSAKDSNEAFF.

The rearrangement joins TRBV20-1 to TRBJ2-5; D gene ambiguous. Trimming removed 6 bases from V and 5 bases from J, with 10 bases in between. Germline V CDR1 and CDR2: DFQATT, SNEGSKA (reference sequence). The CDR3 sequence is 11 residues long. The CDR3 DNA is TGCAGTGCCAGAAGATGGGAGACCCAGTACTTC. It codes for CSARRWETQYF.

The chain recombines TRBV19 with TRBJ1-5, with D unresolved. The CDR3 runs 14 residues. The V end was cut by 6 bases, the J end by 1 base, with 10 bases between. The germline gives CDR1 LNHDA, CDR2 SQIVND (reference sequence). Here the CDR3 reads CASRKVGSNQPQHF. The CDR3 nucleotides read TGTGCCAGTAGAAAAGTGGGGAGCAATCAGCCCCAGCATTTT.

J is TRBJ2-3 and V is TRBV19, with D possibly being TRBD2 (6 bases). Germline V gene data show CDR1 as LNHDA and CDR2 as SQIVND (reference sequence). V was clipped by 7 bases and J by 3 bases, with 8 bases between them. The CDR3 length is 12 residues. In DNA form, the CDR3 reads TGTGCCAGTACCGGGAGAACAGATACGCAGTATTTT. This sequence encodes CASTGRTDTQYF.

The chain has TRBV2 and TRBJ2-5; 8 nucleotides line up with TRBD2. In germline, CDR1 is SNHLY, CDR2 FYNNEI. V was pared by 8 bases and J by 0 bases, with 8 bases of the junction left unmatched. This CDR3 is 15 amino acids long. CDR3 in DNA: TGTGCCAGCCACCATAGCGGGGACAACCAAGAGACCCAGTACTTC. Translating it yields CASHHSGDNQETQYF.

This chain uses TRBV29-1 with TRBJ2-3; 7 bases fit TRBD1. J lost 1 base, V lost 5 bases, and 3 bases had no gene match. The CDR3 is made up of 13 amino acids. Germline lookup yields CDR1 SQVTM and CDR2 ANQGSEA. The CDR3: CSVNTGGTDTQYF. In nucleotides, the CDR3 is TGCAGCGTTAATACAGGGGGCACAGATACGCAGTATTTT.

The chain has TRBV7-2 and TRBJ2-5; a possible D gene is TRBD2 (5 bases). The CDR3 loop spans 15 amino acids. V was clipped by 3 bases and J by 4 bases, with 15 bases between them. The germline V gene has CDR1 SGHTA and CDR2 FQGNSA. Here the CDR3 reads CASSFGLREAETQYF. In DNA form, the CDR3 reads TGTGCCAGCAGCTTTGGTTTGAGGGAAGCAGAGACCCAGTACTTC.

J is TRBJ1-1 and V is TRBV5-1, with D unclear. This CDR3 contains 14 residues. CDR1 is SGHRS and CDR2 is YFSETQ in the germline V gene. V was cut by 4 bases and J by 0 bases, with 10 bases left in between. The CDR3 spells CASSPNTVNTEAFF. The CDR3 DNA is TGCGCCAGCAGCCCTAATACAGTGAACACTGAAGCTTTCTTT.

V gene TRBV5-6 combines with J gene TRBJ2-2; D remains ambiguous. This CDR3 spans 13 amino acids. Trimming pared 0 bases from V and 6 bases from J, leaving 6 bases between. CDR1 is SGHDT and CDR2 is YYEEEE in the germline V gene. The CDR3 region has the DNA TGTGCCAGCAGCTTGGTCTTTTCCGGGGAGCTGTTTTTT. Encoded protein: CASSLVFSGELFF.

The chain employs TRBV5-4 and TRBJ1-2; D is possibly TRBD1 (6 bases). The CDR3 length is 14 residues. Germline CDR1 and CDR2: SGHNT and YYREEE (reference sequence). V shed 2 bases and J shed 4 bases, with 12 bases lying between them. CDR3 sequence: CASSFPGGGYGYTF. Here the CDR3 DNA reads TGTGCCAGCAGCTTCCCCGGGGGCGGCTATGGCTACACCTTC.

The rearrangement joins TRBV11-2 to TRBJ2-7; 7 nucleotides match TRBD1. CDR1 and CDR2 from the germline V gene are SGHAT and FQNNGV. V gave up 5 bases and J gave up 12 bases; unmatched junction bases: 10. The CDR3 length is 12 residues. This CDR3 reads CASSADRLGAYF. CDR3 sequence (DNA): TGTGCCAGCAGCGCGGACAGGCTTGGGGCGTACTTC.

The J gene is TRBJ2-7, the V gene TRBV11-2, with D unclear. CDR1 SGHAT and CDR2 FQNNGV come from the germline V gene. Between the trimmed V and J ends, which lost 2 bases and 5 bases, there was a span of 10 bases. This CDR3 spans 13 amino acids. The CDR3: CASSLFEANEQYF. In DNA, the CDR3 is TGTGCCAGCAGCTTATTCGAGGCCAACGAGCAGTACTTC.

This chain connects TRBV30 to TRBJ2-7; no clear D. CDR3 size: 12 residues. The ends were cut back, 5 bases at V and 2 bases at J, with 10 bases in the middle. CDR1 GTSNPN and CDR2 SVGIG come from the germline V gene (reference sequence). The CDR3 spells CAWSGRTYEQYF. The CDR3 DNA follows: TGTGCCTGGTCGGGCAGAACCTACGAGCAGTACTTC.

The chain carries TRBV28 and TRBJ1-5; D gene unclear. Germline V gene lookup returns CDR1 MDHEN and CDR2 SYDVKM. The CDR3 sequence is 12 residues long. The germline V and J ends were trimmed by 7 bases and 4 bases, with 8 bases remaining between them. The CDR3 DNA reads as TGTGCCAGCATGGCAGGTAATCAGCCCCAGCATTTT. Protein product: CASMAGNQPQHF.

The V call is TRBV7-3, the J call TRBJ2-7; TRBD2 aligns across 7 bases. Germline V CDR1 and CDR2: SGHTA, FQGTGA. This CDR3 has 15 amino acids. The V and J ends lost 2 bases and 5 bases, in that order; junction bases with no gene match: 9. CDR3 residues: CASSLVAGVGHEQYF. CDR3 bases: TGTGCCAGCAGCTTAGTTGCGGGAGTGGGTCACGAGCAGTACTTC.

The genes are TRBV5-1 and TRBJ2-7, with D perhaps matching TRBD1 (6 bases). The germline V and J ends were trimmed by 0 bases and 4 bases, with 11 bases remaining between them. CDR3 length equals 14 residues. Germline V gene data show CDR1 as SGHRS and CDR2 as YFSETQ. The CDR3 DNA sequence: TGCGCCAGCAGCTTGGTCAGGGGAGAATACGAGCAGTACTTC. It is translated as CASSLVRGEYEQYF.

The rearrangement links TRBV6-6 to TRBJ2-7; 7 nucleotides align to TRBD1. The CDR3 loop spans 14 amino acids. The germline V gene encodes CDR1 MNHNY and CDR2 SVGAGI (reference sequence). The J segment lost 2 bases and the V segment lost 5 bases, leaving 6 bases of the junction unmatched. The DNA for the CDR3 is TGTGCCAGCAGTAAACGACAGGGCGCCTACGAGCAGTACTTC. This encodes CASSKRQGAYEQYF.

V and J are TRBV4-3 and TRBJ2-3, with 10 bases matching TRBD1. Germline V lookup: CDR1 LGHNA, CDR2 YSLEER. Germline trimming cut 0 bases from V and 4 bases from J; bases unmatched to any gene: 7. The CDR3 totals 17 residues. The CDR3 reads CASSQDLGTGEADTQYF. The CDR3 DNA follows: TGCGCCAGCAGCCAAGATCTAGGGACAGGGGAGGCAGATACGCAGTATTTT.

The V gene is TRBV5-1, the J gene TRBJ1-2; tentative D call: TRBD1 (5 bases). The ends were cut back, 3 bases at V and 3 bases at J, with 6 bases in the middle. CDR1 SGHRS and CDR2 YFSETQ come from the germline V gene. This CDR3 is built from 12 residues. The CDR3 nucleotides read TGCGCCAGCAGCTGGGGGGACTATGGCTACACCTTC. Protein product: CASSWGDYGYTF.

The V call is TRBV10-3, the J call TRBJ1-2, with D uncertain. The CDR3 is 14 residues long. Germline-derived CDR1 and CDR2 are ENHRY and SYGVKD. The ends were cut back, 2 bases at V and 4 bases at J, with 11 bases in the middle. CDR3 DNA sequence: TGTGCCATCAGTGAGACAGTACTCCCCTATGGCTACACCTTC. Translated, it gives CAISETVLPYGYTF.

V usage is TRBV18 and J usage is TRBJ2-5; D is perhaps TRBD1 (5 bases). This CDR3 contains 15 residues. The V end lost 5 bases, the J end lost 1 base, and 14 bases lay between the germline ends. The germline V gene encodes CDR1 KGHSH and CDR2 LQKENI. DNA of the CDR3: TGTGCCAGCTCAACCAGCGCAGGGCCCCAAGAGACCCAGTACTTC. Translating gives CASSTSAGPQETQYF. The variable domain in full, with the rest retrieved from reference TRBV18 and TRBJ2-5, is NAGVMQNPRHLVRRRGQEARLRCSPMKGHSHVYWYRQLPEEGLKFMVYLQKENIIDESGMPKERFSAEFPKEGPSILRIQQVVRGDSAAYFCASSTSAGPQETQYFGPGTRLLVL.

Here the CDR3 DNA reads TGTGCCACCGGAGCCGGGGCCAACGTCCTGACTTTC. Its translation: CATGAGANVLTF. The chain has TRBV15 and TRBJ2-6; no clear D gene. V was trimmed by 8 bases and J by 4 bases, leaving 6 bases between them. The germline V gene has CDR1 LNHNV and CDR2 YYDKDF (reference sequence). CDR3 length: 12 residues.